The 21 T cell receptor beta chains in this list originate from one sample, sequenced in a study of cytomegalovirus exposure and HLA in healthy donors. Primers for the PCR totalled 60 Vbeta and 13 Jbeta. Assay used: immunoSEQ multiplex PCR; TCRdb lists only in-frame clones, some missing. The sample has 150,000 to 180,000 clones; around 75% are singletons. Source material: PBMCs. The receptors were gathered from a man aged 25 to 45 in good health and CMV-seropositive.

CDR3 sequence: CASSESGSNQPQHF. In DNA, the CDR3 is TGTGCCAGCAGTGAAAGCGGTAGCAATCAGCCCCAGCATTTT. This rearrangement joins TRBV6-1 to TRBJ1-5; no clear D gene. CDR1 and CDR2 from the germline V gene are MNHNS and SASEGT. The CDR3 totals 14 residues. V dropped 2 bases and J dropped 0 bases, with 5 bases sitting between them.

The V and J genes are TRBV6-5 and TRBJ2-2, with D possibly matching TRBD1 (5 bases). Germline V gives CDR1 MNHEY, CDR2 SVGAGI. V shed 6 bases and J shed 5 bases, with 16 bases lying between them. CDR3 length: 15 amino acids. Here the CDR3 reads CASRSQGILTGELFF. DNA of the CDR3: TGTGCCAGCAGGTCTCAGGGTATTTTAACCGGGGAGCTGTTTTTT.

The chain joins TRBV5-4 to TRBJ2-7, with a weak D call TRBD1 (6 bases). V lost 0 bases and J 6 bases, leaving 13 bases between the germline ends. The CDR3 is 14 amino acids. Germline assignment: CDR1 SGHNT and CDR2 YYREEE (reference sequence). The CDR3 loop reads CASSLDRDGGEQYF. The CDR3 coding sequence is TGTGCCAGCAGCTTGGACAGGGATGGGGGCGAGCAGTACTTC.

This clone was recorded only once. The chain recombines TRBV2 with TRBJ2-7, with D maybe TRBD2 (6 bases). V was trimmed by 3 bases and J by 5 bases, leaving 14 bases between them. The CDR3 is made up of 14 amino acids. Germline-derived CDR1 and CDR2 are SNHLY and FYNNEI. The DNA of the CDR3 is TGTGCCAGCAGTGACTCCCCGGGAGTGGACGAGCAGTACTTC. It specifies CASSDSPGVDEQYF.

The chain joins TRBV10-3 to TRBJ1-3, with 7 nucleotides matching TRBD1. Trimming removed 10 bases from V and 4 bases from J; junction bases left unmatched: 7. The germline CDR1 and CDR2 sequences are ENHRY and SYGVKD. The CDR3 totals 13 residues. The CDR3 loop is CATLTGVGNTIYF. In nucleotides, the CDR3 is TGTGCCACCCTAACAGGGGTGGGAAACACCATATATTTT.

The chain couples TRBV5-1 to TRBJ2-3, with a possible D match to TRBD2 (5 bases). Germline CDR1 and CDR2: SGHRS and YFSETQ. This CDR3 is built from 15 residues. Trimming pared 0 bases from V and 6 bases from J, leaving 14 bases between. The CDR3 is CASSLEGPGMDTQYF. For the CDR3, the DNA is TGCGCCAGCAGCTTGGAAGGCCCGGGGATGGATACGCAGTATTTT.

The chain employs TRBV5-1 and TRBJ2-3, with TRBD1 matching over 11 bases. CDR1 and CDR2 (germline): SGHRS, YFSETQ. The CDR3 consists of 15 residues. V was pared by 4 bases and J by 3 bases, with 4 bases of the junction left unmatched. The CDR3 reads CASSRDRGETDTQYF. The CDR3 bases are TGCGCCAGCAGCCGGGACAGGGGGGAAACAGATACGCAGTATTTT.

This clone was detected only a few times. V gene TRBV7-9 combines with J gene TRBJ2-7; 9 bases agree with TRBD1. V shed 6 bases and J 4 bases; nucleotides not matched to a gene: 10. This CDR3 region has 15 residues. CDR1 and CDR2 (germline): SEHNR, FQNEAQ (reference sequence). CDR3 coding DNA: TGTGCCAGCAGTATCCCGGACAGGGGAATATACGAGCAGTACTTC. The encoded protein is CASSIPDRGIYEQYF.

The V and J genes are TRBV30 and TRBJ2-7; 10 bases are a match to TRBD1. The CDR3 extends over 12 amino acids. V shed 3 bases, J shed 8 bases, and the junction held 4 bases outside the gene matches. Germline assignment: CDR1 GTSNPN and CDR2 SVGIG (reference sequence). In DNA form, the CDR3 reads TGTGCCTGGAGCGTGACAGGGGGCAAGCAGTACTTC. It specifies CAWSVTGGKQYF.

This chain uses TRBV5-1 with TRBJ2-4; 7 nucleotides align to TRBD2. From germline, CDR1 is SGHRS and CDR2 YFSETQ. V lost 4 bases to trimming and J lost 6 bases; unmatched junction nucleotides: 7. The CDR3 extends over 14 amino acids. The CDR3, as DNA: TGCGCCAGCAGCGTTCCTAGCGGCTTAAACATTCAGTACTTC. Translation: CASSVPSGLNIQYF.

The rearrangement joins TRBV25-1 to TRBJ2-1, with 10 bases aligning to TRBD2. This CDR3 has 15 amino acids. Germline V lookup: CDR1 MGHDK, CDR2 SYGVNS. Unmatched junction bases numbered 4, after V lost 8 bases and J lost 0 bases. The CDR3 sequence is CASGASGSSYNEQFF. The CDR3 DNA sequence: TGTGCCAGCGGAGCTAGCGGGAGCTCCTACAATGAGCAGTTCTTC. The complete variable domain, with remaining parts taken from reference TRBV25-1 and TRBJ2-1, reads EADIYQTPRYLVIGTGKKITLECSQTMGHDKMYWYQQDPGMELHLIHYSYGVNSTEKGDLSSESTVSRIRTEHFPLTLESARPSHTSQYLCASGASGSSYNEQFFGPGTRLTVL.

The V gene is TRBV5-6, the J gene TRBJ1-5; tentatively, D is TRBD1 (6 bases). V was trimmed by 4 bases and J by 10 bases, leaving 24 bases between them. Germline CDR1 SGHDT, CDR2 YYEEEE. The CDR3 totals 16 residues. DNA for the CDR3: TGTGCCAGCAGCAAATACCGGGACACCTACTTCTCCCCCCAGCATTTT. It codes for CASSKYRDTYFSPQHF.

This chain links TRBV19 with TRBJ2-1; 13 positions match TRBD2. J gave up 7 bases and V 3 bases, and 3 bases lay outside the gene matches. Per the germline V gene, CDR1 is LNHDA and CDR2 is SQIVND (reference sequence). The CDR3 spans 15 residues. In nucleotides, the CDR3 is TGTGCCAGTAGTATGCCGGGACTAGCGGGGAATGAGCAGTTCTTC. Translation: CASSMPGLAGNEQFF.

Points on this clone: The sample carries other DNA sequences with the same CDR3. The chain has TRBV4-1 and TRBJ2-7, with no clear D. The V end was cut by 0 bases, the J end by 1 base, with 7 bases between. The germline V gene has CDR1 MGHRA and CDR2 YSYEKL. This CDR3 has 14 amino acids. The CDR3 sequence: CASSQDGQSYEQYF. The DNA for the CDR3 is TGCGCCAGCAGCCAAGATGGGCAGTCCTACGAGCAGTACTTC.

This clone occurred a few times. The V and J genes are TRBV19 and TRBJ2-5, with 8 bases that match TRBD1. The assigned J gene may be wrong: the sequence end matches TRBJ2-7 better. The germline CDR1 and CDR2 sequences are LNHDA and SQIVND (reference sequence). The length of the CDR3 is 15 residues. The CDR3 is CASSSGTGVSYEQYF. In nucleotides, the CDR3 is TGTGCCAGTAGTAGCGGGACAGGAGTGTCCTACGAGCAGTACTTC.

The gene calls are TRBV6-5 and TRBJ2-3, with D perhaps TRBD1 (5 bases). V was trimmed by 7 bases and J by 4 bases, leaving 6 bases between them. Germline lookup yields CDR1 MNHEY and CDR2 SVGAGI. This CDR3 has 11 residues. This CDR3 reads CASMGPDTQYF. CDR3 nucleotides: TGTGCCAGCATGGGGCCAGATACGCAGTATTTT.

This rearrangement joins TRBV5-1 to TRBJ1-1; possibly TRBD1 for D (5 bases). The CDR3 is 17 amino acids. Trimming took 4 bases from V and 0 from J, leaving 19 bases between them. Germline V gene sequence: CDR1 SGHRS, CDR2 YFSETQ. CDR3 loop: CASSPVGGVGMNTEAFF. The CDR3 DNA reads TGCGCCAGCAGCCCGGTGGGGGGTGTTGGTATGAACACTGAAGCTTTCTTT.

This clone showed up just a few times. The chain couples TRBV6-5 to TRBJ1-4, with 10 nucleotides matching TRBD1. The CDR3 contains 14 residues. J was trimmed by 7 bases and V by 6 bases; bases with no gene match: 5. Germline CDR1 is MNHEY and CDR2 is SVGAGI. DNA for the CDR3: TGTGCCAGCAGCCCCGGGACAGGGGTTGAAAAACTGTTTTTT. Its protein is CASSPGTGVEKLFF.

This clone was seen only a few times. The chain carries TRBV7-9 and TRBJ1-2; no clear D gene. Germline V gene lookup returns CDR1 SEHNR and CDR2 FQNEAQ (reference sequence). Trimming took 2 bases from V and 8 from J, leaving 21 bases between them. This CDR3 has 16 residues. The CDR3 DNA is TGTGCCAGCAGCTTATTTAGTGTATGGGAGGAGAAGGGCTACACCTTC. Translating gives CASSLFSVWEEKGYTF.

The chain recombines TRBV7-2 with TRBJ1-1, with 7 bases identical to TRBD1. The CDR3 spans 15 residues. With 8 bases clipped from V and 4 bases from J, the junction kept 13 bases outside the gene matches. The germline V gene has CDR1 SGHTA and CDR2 FQGNSA. The CDR3, as DNA: TGTGCCAGCTACCAGGGGGGATGGATGCGCACTGAAGCTTTCTTT. Translation gives CASYQGGWMRTEAFF.

The rearrangement joins TRBV5-8 to TRBJ2-1; 8 bases line up with TRBD2. The CDR3 sequence is 16 residues long. The germline V gene has CDR1 SGHTS and CDR2 YDEGEE. The V segment lost 3 bases and the J segment 3 bases; nucleotides outside the gene matches: 8. The CDR3 DNA is TGTGCCAGCAGCTGGGAGGGCGGGAGGCTCTACAATGAGCAGTTCTTC. It codes for CASSWEGGRLYNEQFF.